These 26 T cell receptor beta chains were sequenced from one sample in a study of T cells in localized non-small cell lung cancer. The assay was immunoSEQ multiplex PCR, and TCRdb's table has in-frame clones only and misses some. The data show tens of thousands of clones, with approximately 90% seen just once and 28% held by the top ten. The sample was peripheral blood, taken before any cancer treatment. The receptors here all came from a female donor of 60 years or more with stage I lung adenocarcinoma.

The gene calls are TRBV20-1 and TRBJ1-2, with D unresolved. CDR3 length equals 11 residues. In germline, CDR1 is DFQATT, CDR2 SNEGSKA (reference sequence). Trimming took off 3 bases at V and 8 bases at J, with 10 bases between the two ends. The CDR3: CSARVRGGYTF. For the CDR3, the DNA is TGCAGTGCTAGGGTCCGGGGAGGCTACACCTTC.

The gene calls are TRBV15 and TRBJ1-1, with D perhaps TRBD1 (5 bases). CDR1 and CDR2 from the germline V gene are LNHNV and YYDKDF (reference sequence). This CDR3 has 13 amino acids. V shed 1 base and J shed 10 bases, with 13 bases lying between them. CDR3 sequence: CATSRAGRGGAFF. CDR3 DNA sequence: TGTGCCACCAGCAGAGCCGGACGGGGGGGAGCTTTCTTT.

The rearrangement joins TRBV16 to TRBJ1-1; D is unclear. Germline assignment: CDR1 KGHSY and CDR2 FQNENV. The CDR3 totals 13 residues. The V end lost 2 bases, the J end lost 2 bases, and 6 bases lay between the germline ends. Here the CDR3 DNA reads TGTGCCAGCAGCCAAGGCCCCAACACTGAAGCTTTCTTT. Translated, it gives CASSQGPNTEAFF.

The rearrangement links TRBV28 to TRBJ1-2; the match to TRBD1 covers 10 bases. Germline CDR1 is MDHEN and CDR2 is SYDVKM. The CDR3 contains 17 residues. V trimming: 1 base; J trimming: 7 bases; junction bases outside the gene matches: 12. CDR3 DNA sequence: TGTGCCAGCAGTTTATTCCACCCGGGACAGGGGATATCTGGCTACACCTTC. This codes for CASSLFHPGQGISGYTF.

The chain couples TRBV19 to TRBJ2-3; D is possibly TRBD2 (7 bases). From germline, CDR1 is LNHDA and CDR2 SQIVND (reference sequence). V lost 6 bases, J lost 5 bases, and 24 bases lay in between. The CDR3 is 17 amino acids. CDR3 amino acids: CASRTRGGGMVGDTQYF. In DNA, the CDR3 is TGTGCCAGTAGAACCCGGGGAGGGGGGATGGTCGGAGATACGCAGTATTTT.

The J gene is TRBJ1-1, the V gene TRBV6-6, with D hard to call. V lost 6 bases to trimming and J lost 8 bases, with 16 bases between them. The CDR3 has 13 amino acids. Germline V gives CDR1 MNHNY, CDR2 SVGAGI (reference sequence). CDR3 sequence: CASSAPGPKEAFF. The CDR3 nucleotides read TGTGCCAGCAGCGCGCCCGGGCCAAAGGAAGCTTTCTTT.

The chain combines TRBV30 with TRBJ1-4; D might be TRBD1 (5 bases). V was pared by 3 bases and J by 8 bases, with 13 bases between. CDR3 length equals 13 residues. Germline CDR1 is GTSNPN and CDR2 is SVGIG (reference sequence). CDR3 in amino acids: CAWRTELSEKLFF. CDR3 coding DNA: TGTGCCTGGAGGACAGAGTTATCCGAAAAACTGTTTTTT.

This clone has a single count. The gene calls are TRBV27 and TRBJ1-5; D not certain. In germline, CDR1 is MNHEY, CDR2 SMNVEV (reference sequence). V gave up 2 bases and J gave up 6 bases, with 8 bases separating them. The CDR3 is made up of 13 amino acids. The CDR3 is CASSLAFGQPQHF. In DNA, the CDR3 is TGTGCCAGCAGTTTAGCCTTCGGTCAGCCCCAGCATTTT.

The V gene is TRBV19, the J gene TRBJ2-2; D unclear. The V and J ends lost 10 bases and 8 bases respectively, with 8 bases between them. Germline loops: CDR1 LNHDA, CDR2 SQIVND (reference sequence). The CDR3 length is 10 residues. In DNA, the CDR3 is TGTGCCACCTTCAGTGGGGAGCTGTTTTTT. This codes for CATFSGELFF.

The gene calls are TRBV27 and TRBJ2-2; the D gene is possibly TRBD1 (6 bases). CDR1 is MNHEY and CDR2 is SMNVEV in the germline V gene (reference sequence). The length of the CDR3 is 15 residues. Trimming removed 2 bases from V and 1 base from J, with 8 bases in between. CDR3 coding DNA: TGTGCCAGCAGTTTAAGGGGGTGGAACACCGGGGAGCTGTTTTTT. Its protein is CASSLRGWNTGELFF.

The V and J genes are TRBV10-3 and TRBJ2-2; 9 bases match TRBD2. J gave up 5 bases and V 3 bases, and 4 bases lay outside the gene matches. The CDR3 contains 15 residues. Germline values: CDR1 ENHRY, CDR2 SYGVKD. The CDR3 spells CAISDSGSTTGELFF. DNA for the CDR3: TGTGCCATCAGTGATAGCGGGAGTACGACCGGGGAGCTGTTTTTT.

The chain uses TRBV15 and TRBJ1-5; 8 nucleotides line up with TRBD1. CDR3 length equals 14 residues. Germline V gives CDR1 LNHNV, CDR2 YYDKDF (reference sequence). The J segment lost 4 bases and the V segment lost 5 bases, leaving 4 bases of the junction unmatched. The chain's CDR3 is CATSVDRGNQPQHF. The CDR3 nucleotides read TGTGCCACCAGCGTAGACAGGGGTAATCAGCCCCAGCATTTT.

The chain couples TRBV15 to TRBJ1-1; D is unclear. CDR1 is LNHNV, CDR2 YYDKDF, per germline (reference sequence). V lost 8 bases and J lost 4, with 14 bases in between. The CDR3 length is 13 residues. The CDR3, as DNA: TGTGCCACCGCGCCAGGCGGCGGCACTGAAGCTTTCTTT. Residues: CATAPGGGTEAFF.

CDR3 nucleotides: TGCGCCAGCAAGACCTTGAGCGGGAGTTTTTCAGATACGCAGTATTTT. Protein: CASKTLSGSFSDTQYF. The chain uses TRBV5-1 and TRBJ2-3; TRBD2 matches 8 bases. Germline trimming cut 6 bases from V and 4 bases from J; bases unmatched to any gene: 13. Per germline, CDR1 SGHRS and CDR2 YFSETQ. The CDR3 is 16 amino acids.

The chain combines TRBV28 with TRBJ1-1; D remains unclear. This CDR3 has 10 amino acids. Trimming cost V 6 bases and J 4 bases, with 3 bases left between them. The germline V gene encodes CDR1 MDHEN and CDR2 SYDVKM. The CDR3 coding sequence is TGTGCCAGCAGGGGCACTGAAGCTTTCTTT. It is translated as CASRGTEAFF.

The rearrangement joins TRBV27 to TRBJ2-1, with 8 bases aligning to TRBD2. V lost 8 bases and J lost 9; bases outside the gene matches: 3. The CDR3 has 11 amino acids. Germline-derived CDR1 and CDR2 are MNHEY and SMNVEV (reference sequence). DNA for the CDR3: TGTGCCAGCTTTAGCGGGGCTGAGCAGTTCTTC. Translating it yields CASFSGAEQFF.

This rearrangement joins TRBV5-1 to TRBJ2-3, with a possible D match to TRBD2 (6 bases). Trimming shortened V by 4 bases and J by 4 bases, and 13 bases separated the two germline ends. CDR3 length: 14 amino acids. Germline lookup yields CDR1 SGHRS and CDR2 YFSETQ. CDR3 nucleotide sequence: TGCGCCAGCAGCCGGGACCGGGGGTCAGATACGCAGTATTTT. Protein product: CASSRDRGSDTQYF.

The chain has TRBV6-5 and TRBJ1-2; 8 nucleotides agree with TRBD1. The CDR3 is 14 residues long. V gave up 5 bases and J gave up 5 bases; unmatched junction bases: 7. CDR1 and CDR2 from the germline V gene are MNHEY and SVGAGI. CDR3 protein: CASSHLDRAYGYTF. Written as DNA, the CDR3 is TGTGCCAGCAGTCACCTGGACAGGGCGTATGGCTACACCTTC.

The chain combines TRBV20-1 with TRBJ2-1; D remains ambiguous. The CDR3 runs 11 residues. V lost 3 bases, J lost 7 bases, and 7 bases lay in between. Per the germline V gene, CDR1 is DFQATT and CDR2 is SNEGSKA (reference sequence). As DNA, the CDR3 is TGCAGTGCTAGCCGCCGAAATGAGCAGTTCTTC. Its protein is CSASRRNEQFF.

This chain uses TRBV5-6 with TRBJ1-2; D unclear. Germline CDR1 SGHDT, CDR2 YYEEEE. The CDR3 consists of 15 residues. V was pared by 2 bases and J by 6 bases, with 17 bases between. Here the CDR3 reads CASSFFPQQPHGYTF. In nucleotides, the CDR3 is TGTGCCAGCAGCTTTTTCCCCCAGCAACCCCATGGCTACACCTTC.

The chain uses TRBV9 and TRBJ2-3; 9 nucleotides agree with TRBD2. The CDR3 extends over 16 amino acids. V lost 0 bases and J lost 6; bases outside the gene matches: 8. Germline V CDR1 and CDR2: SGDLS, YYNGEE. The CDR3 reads CASSVATASGADTQYF. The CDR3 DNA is TGTGCCAGCAGCGTAGCTACGGCTAGCGGGGCTGATACGCAGTATTTT.

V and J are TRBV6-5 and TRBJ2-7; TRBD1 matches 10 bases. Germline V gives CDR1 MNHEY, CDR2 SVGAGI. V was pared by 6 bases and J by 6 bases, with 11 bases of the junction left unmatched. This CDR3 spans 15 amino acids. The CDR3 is CASRTAGTGDREQYF. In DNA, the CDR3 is TGTGCCAGCAGAACGGCCGGGACAGGGGACCGCGAGCAGTACTTC.

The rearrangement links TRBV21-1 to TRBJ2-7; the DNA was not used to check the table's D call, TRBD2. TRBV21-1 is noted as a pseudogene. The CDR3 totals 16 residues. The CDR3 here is CASSKEGVASWYEQYF. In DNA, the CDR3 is TGTGCCAGCAGCAAAGAGGGCGTCGCTAGCTGGTACGAGCAGTACTTC.

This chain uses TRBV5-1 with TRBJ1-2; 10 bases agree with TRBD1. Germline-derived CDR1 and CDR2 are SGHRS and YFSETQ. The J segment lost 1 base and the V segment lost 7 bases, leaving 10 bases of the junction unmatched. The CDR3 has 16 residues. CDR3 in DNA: TGCGCCAGCGGACTACCGGACAGGGGGTATAACTATGGCTACACCTTC. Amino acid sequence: CASGLPDRGYNYGYTF.

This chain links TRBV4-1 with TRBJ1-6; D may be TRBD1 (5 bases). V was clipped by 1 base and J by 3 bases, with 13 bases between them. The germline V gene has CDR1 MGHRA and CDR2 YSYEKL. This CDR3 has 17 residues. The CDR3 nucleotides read TGCGCCAGCAGCCAAGTTGGGGGGTATAACTATAATTCACCCCTCCACTTT. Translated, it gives CASSQVGGYNYNSPLHF.

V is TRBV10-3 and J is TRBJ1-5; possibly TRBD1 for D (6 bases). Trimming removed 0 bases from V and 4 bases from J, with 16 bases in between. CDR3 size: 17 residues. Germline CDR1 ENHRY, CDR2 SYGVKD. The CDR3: CAISESFSGGGNQPQHF. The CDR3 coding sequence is TGTGCCATCAGTGAGTCGTTCTCCGGAGGGGGGAATCAGCCCCAGCATTTT.